What follows are 21 T cell receptor beta chains derived from one specimen sequenced in a study of T cell repertoires in cytomegalovirus infection. TCRdb ran MiXCR on the reads and lists one entry per CDR3 protein. The sample records some 97,000 distinct CDR3 sequences, more than 20% being singletons. The source material was CD8+ T cells from PBMCs. The origin of the receptors is a human donor in good health (CMV status not recorded). Some clones in this sample may be carry-over from other donors' samples.

The table lists this clonotype with many counts. The chain couples TRBV7-2 to TRBJ2-1; 10 nucleotides match TRBD1. In germline, CDR1 is SGHTA, CDR2 FQGNSA. CDR3 size: 19 residues. V shed 0 bases and J 6 bases; nucleotides not matched to a gene: 14. The CDR3 DNA sequence: TGTGCCAGCAGCTTAGCCCACCCTCTACGCCGGGACAGGGGCAATGAGCAGTTCTTC. Translating it yields CASSLAHPLRRDRGNEQFF.

This clonotype came up a few times. The chain couples TRBV20-1 to TRBJ2-1; the match to TRBD1 covers 7 bases. Germline assignment: CDR1 DFQATT and CDR2 SNEGSKA (reference sequence). The V gene end was trimmed by 6 bases and the J gene end by 4 bases; junction bases not matched to a gene: 9. The CDR3 is 14 amino acids. CDR3 sequence: CSAPGQVRYNEQFF. Written as DNA, the CDR3 is TGCAGTGCCCCAGGACAGGTTCGATACAATGAGCAGTTCTTC.

The table lists this clonotype with a few counts. The chain uses TRBV4-3 and TRBJ1-1; 8 bases are shared with TRBD1. Germline V gene sequence: CDR1 LGHNA, CDR2 YSLEER. The CDR3 is 19 residues long. V lost 0 bases, J lost 0 bases, and 12 bases stayed unmatched. The CDR3 sequence is CASSQDFGQGANMNTEAFF. The CDR3 region has the DNA TGCGCCAGCAGCCAAGATTTTGGGCAGGGGGCCAACATGAACACTGAAGCTTTCTTT.

A remark on this clonotype: One end of the junction varies from germline; a read error may be responsible. The chain combines TRBV11-2 with TRBJ2-7, with unresolved D. The CDR3 length is 13 residues. Germline V gene lookup returns CDR1 SGHAT and CDR2 FQNNGV. The DNA of the CDR3 is TGTGTCAGCAGCTTATGGGCAGCCTACGAGCAGTACTTC. The encoded protein is CVSSLWAAYEQYF.

The chain carries TRBV27 and TRBJ2-7; 7 positions match TRBD2. Germline CDR1 reads MNHEY; CDR2 reads SMNVEV (reference sequence). There are 16 residues in the CDR3. Trimming took 5 bases from V and 5 from J; bases not matched to a gene: 15. This chain's CDR3 is CASSPYSGLSGHEQYF. The CDR3 DNA sequence: TGTGCCAGCAGTCCGTATAGCGGGCTGAGCGGCCACGAGCAGTACTTC.

A single count supports this clonotype. V is TRBV19 and J is TRBJ1-1, with D unclear. Germline CDR1 is LNHDA and CDR2 is SQIVND (reference sequence). The CDR3 spans 14 residues. Trimming cost V 0 bases and J 6 bases, with 11 bases left between them. CDR3 sequence reads: CASSIDPKEAEAFF. CDR3 nucleotides: TGTGCCAGTAGTATAGATCCAAAAGAGGCTGAAGCTTTCTTT. The entire variable domain, with the rest obtained from reference TRBV19 and TRBJ1-1, is as follows: DGGITQSPKYLFRKEGQNVTLSCEQNLNHDAMYWYRQDPGQGLRLIYYSQIVNDFQKGDIAEGYSVSREKKESFPLTVTSAQKNPTAFYLCASSIDPKEAEAFFGQGTRLTVV.

In this sample, this clonotype turned up a few times. The chain employs TRBV27 and TRBJ2-1, with 8 bases identical to TRBD1. Per the germline V gene, CDR1 is MNHEY and CDR2 is SMNVEV (reference sequence). The CDR3 length is 13 residues. V lost 6 bases and J lost 6; bases outside the gene matches: 4. The CDR3 DNA reads TGTGCCAGCAGACCCGGACAGGGCAATGAGCAGTTCTTC. Amino acid sequence: CASRPGQGNEQFF.

In this sample, this clonotype turned up a few times. J is TRBJ2-7 and V is TRBV28, with D uncertain. The ends were cut back, 5 bases at V and 6 bases at J, with 14 bases in the middle. In germline, CDR1 is MDHEN, CDR2 SYDVKM. The CDR3 extends over 13 amino acids. Here the CDR3 DNA reads TGTGCCAGCAGTCGGAACAGAGCCGGCGAGCAGTACTTC. It translates to CASSRNRAGEQYF.

This clonotype was observed at least ten times. The rearrangement joins TRBV20-1 to TRBJ2-1; no clear D gene. The CDR3 has 16 amino acids. V dropped 3 bases and J dropped 2 bases, with 17 bases sitting between them. Germline V lookup: CDR1 DFQATT, CDR2 SNEGSKA (reference sequence). CDR3 sequence (DNA): TGCAGTGCTAGCCTTCCTGACTCACAGACCTACAATGAGCAGTTCTTC. It yields the protein CSASLPDSQTYNEQFF.

The genes are TRBV27 and TRBJ2-1, with 12 bases fitting TRBD2. V lost 7 bases, J lost 8 bases, and 9 bases stayed unmatched. The CDR3 totals 15 residues. Germline CDR1 and CDR2: MNHEY and SMNVEV (reference sequence). CDR3 nucleotide sequence: TGTGCCAGCATTCCTAGCGGGGGGGCCTTTGATGAGCAGTTCTTC. This sequence encodes CASIPSGGAFDEQFF.

The rearrangement joins TRBV6-1 to TRBJ1-1, with TRBD1 as a possible D gene (6 bases). From germline, CDR1 is MNHNS and CDR2 SASEGT. The V end lost 4 bases, the J end lost 5 bases, and 11 bases lay between the germline ends. The CDR3 is 13 residues long. This chain's CDR3 is CASSGGGGTEAFF. The CDR3 DNA follows: TGTGCCAGCAGTGGGGGAGGGGGGACTGAAGCTTTCTTT.

V usage is TRBV11-2 and J usage is TRBJ1-5; 8 bases agree with TRBD1. V trimming: 4 bases; J trimming: 5 bases; junction bases outside the gene matches: 10. This CDR3 region has 16 residues. Germline CDR1 reads SGHAT; CDR2 reads FQNNGV. CDR3 sequence: CASSSHMDRAHQPQHF. Written as DNA, the CDR3 is TGTGCCAGCAGCTCACACATGGACAGGGCGCATCAGCCCCAGCATTTT.

The rearrangement joins TRBV7-9 to TRBJ1-1; D unclear. The V end was cut by 5 bases, the J end by 4 bases, with 14 bases between. Germline values: CDR1 SEHNR, CDR2 FQNEAQ (reference sequence). The CDR3 is 14 amino acids. CDR3 in DNA: TGTGCCAGCAGCCATTTGGGCATCGGCACTGAAGCTTTCTTT. It codes for CASSHLGIGTEAFF. The whole variable domain, filled in from reference TRBV7-9 and TRBJ1-1, reads DTGVSQNPRHKITKRGQNVTFRCDPISEHNRLYWYRQTLGQGPEFLTYFQNEAQLEKSRLLSDRFSAERPKGSFSTLEIQRTEQGDSAMYLCASSHLGIGTEAFFGQGTRLTVV.

This chain links TRBV27 with TRBJ1-1, with D maybe TRBD1 (5 bases). Germline CDR1 reads MNHEY; CDR2 reads SMNVEV (reference sequence). The CDR3 has 15 amino acids. The V gene lost 6 bases and the J gene lost 1 base, with 15 bases spanning the gap. The CDR3 DNA reads as TGTGCCAGCAGCTCTTCCGGGGGACCGAACACTGAAGCTTTCTTT. The encoded protein is CASSSSGGPNTEAFF.

The chain carries TRBV9 and TRBJ1-4; a possible D gene is TRBD1 (6 bases). The V end was cut by 4 bases, the J end by 8 bases, with 15 bases between. The V gene's germline CDR1 is SGDLS and CDR2 YYNGEE. The CDR3 runs 14 residues. The CDR3, as DNA: TGTGCCAGCAGCCCGGAGGGAGGGGGAGAAAAACTGTTTTTT. Protein product: CASSPEGGGEKLFF.

The chain joins TRBV12-3 or TRBV12-4 to TRBJ2-3; D possibly corresponds to TRBD2 (7 bases). V dropped 3 bases and J dropped 0 bases, with 16 bases sitting between them. This CDR3 contains 17 residues. CDR3 coding DNA: TGTGCCAGCAGTTTTTTGGCGGGGGCTCCTAGCACAGATACGCAGTATTTT. Residues: CASSFLAGAPSTDTQYF.

This clonotype occurred a few times. The chain employs TRBV13 and TRBJ2-7, with 11 bases identical to TRBD2. CDR1 and CDR2 from the germline V gene are PRHDT and FYEKMQ (reference sequence). Trimming at V came to 4 bases and at J to 2 bases, leaving 4 bases not matched to a gene. This CDR3 spans 15 amino acids. The CDR3 bases are TGTGCCAGCAGCTCGACTAGCGGGACTGCCTACGAGCAGTACTTC. Translation gives CASSSTSGTAYEQYF.

The V call is TRBV7-2, the J call TRBJ1-2; 10 positions agree with TRBD1. CDR3 size: 13 residues. Germline loops: CDR1 SGHTA, CDR2 FQGNSA. V lost 5 bases, J lost 6 bases, and 3 bases stayed unmatched. This chain's CDR3 is CASSTTGGDGYTF. CDR3 DNA: TGTGCCAGCAGCACGACAGGGGGCGATGGCTACACCTTC.

This clonotype was seen a handful of times. This rearrangement joins TRBV20-1 to TRBJ1-5, with D unclear. Trimming took 6 bases from V and 0 from J, leaving 12 bases between them. CDR3 size: 14 residues. Germline V gene data show CDR1 as DFQATT and CDR2 as SNEGSKA (reference sequence). CDR3 nucleotides: TGCAGTGCCCCCGACACCTATAGCAATCAGCCCCAGCATTTT. It yields the protein CSAPDTYSNQPQHF.

This clonotype was counted between two and nine times. The chain carries TRBV7-9 and TRBJ1-5, with TRBD1 matching 7 bases. Trimming removed 2 bases from V and 1 base from J; junction bases left unmatched: 5. Germline V gene lookup returns CDR1 SEHNR and CDR2 FQNEAQ (reference sequence). CDR3 length: 16 residues. The CDR3 here is CASSLSSQGSNQPQHF. CDR3 sequence (DNA): TGTGCCAGCAGCTTATCCTCACAGGGGAGCAATCAGCCCCAGCATTTT.

The V and J genes are TRBV6-1 and TRBJ2-2; TRBD2 agrees at 14 bases. Per the germline V gene, CDR1 is MNHNS and CDR2 is SASEGT. This CDR3 has 14 amino acids. J lost 6 bases, V lost 8 bases, and 2 bases had no gene match. The CDR3 spells CASGLAGGAGELFF. The CDR3 DNA reads as TGTGCCAGCGGACTAGCGGGAGGCGCCGGGGAGCTGTTTTTT.